This T cell receptor beta chain was recorded in a study of blood T cell repertoires in COVID-19. On the study more broadly: Samples came from the United States, Italy and Spain, spanning acute and convalescent COVID-19. Nucleic acid was either cDNA or gDNA, and it came from T cells, B-cell-depleted T cells, or PBMCs.

The germline CDR1 and CDR2 sequences are SEHNR and FQNEAQ (reference sequence). The CDR3 sequence is 12 residues long. V lost 5 bases, J lost 11 bases, and 15 bases lay in between. Authors' analysis steps: Estimation of nucleated cell counts relied on the amplification of reference gene primers. Repertoires were generated with immunoSEQ multiplex PCR, while TCRdb's copy carries only in-frame clones and drops some. V, J and clone size reflect that table, while D and trimming were determined from the DNA. Of around 100,000 clones in the sample, more than 75% were seen once. The rearrangement joins TRBV7-9 to TRBJ1-2, with a possible D match to TRBD1 (6 bases). The sample taken for sequencing was peripheral blood. The sequence was obtained from a human donor with acute or convalescent COVID-19. The donor label of this sample is uncertain. Here the CDR3 reads CASSAVPTGYTF. The CDR3 coding sequence is TGTGCCAGCAGCGCGGTACCTACAGGGTACACCTTC.